This TCR beta chain was recorded in a study of blood T cell repertoires in COVID-19. In the study overall: Samples came from the United States, Italy and Spain, spanning acute and convalescent COVID-19. PBMCs, B-cell-depleted T cells, or T cells provided the cDNA or gDNA that made up the material.

J gave up 4 bases and V 4 bases, and 3 bases lay outside the gene matches. Germline loops: CDR1 SGHNT, CDR2 YYREEE (reference sequence). The CDR3 spans 15 residues. In the study's own analysis: Estimated nucleated cell counts came from reference gene primer amplification. The repertoire was sequenced with immunoSEQ multiplex PCR; TCRdb's copy has only in-frame clones and lacks some. V and J calls and clone size come straight from that table; D and trimming were deduced from the DNA. The sample yields about 180,000 clones, around 85% seen once. This clone was counted once. The sequence was obtained from a man aged 55 to 69 with acute or convalescent COVID-19. J is TRBJ2-1 and V is TRBV5-4, with 12 bases aligning to TRBD2. The sequencing sample was made of peripheral blood. The CDR3 coding sequence is TGTGCCAGCAGCGGGGGACTAGCGGGTTACAATGAGCAGTTCTTC. Translating it yields CASSGGLAGYNEQFF.